This T cell receptor (beta chain) was identified during a study of regulatory T cells in long-lasting Graves disease. Study-level information: Antithyroid drug exposure in newly diagnosed Graves' patients had lasted under 3 months. The study, taken as a whole, reports: Persistent Graves' cases showed lower TCR diversity than newly diagnosed cases.

Germline-derived CDR1 and CDR2 are SNHLY and FYNNEI. The CDR3 consists of 16 residues. Germline trimming cut 6 bases from V and 4 bases from J; bases unmatched to any gene: 10. iRepertoire HTBI primers and Arm-PCR of CDR3 regions built TCR beta libraries. TCRdb processed the multiplex PCR reads anew with MiXCR; each CDR3 protein has one entry. The sample has over 200,000 distinct CDR3 sequences, 15% to 20% seen once; the top ten hold 22%. Remarks on this clonotype: The antigen is not known.

The time point here: newly diagnosed GD, antithyroid drugs for less than 3 months. RNA extracted from PBMCs served as the sequencing template. Clinicians diagnosed Graves' disease using American Thyroid Association guidelines. This sequence was found in a female donor with Graves disease. Here the sequenced sample was peripheral blood mononuclear cells (PBMCs), taken at new diagnosis, from a patient treated with antithyroid drugs. This chain joins TRBV2 and TRBJ2-7; 12 positions agree with TRBD2. The CDR3 is CASRVPSGRAGYEQYF. The CDR3 nucleotides read TGTGCCAGCAGGGTCCCTAGCGGGAGGGCCGGGTACGAGCAGTACTTC.